These 10 T cell receptor beta chains were sequenced from one sample in a study of CD8+ T cells in alopecia areata. Treatment described: oral pan-JAK inhibitor, 5-10 mg twice daily. RNA extraction was followed by reverse transcription into cDNA, which acted as the sequencing template. Sequencing was performed with immunoSEQ multiplex PCR; in TCRdb, only in-frame clones are kept and a portion is missing. Among 140,000 to 150,000 clones, about 51% were seen once, and the ten largest hold 15%. Here the sequenced sample was CD8+ T cells sorted from blood, taken at week 4, from a patient treated with tofacitinib. Source of these receptors: a human donor with alopecia areata.

A few counts support this clone. The rearrangement uses TRBV6-6 and TRBJ1-1; a possible D gene is TRBD1 (5 bases). The V gene lost 6 bases and the J gene lost 5 bases, with 10 bases spanning the gap. The CDR3 extends over 12 amino acids. The germline V gene has CDR1 MNHNY and CDR2 SVGAGI (reference sequence). CDR3 region: CASRSRGTEAFF. CDR3 bases: TGTGCCAGCAGATCTAGGGGTACTGAAGCTTTCTTT.

This clone was found a few times. The chain employs TRBV19 and TRBJ2-2; D ambiguous. This CDR3 spans 15 amino acids. Germline assignment: CDR1 LNHDA and CDR2 SQIVND (reference sequence). V was cut by 6 bases and J by 1 base, with 12 bases left in between. The CDR3 sequence: CASSPVGVNTGELFF. In DNA, the CDR3 is TGTGCCAGTAGCCCGGTTGGAGTGAACACCGGGGAGCTGTTTTTT.

The rearrangement uses TRBV15 and TRBJ1-5, with 9 bases aligning to TRBD1. The germline V gene has CDR1 LNHNV and CDR2 YYDKDF (reference sequence). V lost 3 bases and J lost 6; bases outside the gene matches: 6. The CDR3 spans 15 residues. This CDR3 reads CATSSEGQGVQPQHF. The CDR3 nucleotides read TGTGCCACCAGCAGTGAGGGACAGGGTGTTCAGCCCCAGCATTTT.

The V call is TRBV5-6, the J call TRBJ1-5, with D possibly TRBD1 on 6 matching bases. The CDR3 covers 15 residues. V lost 3 bases to trimming and J lost 7 bases, with 17 bases between them. The germline V gene has CDR1 SGHDT and CDR2 YYEEEE. CDR3 region: CASSSDPTGSQPQHF. DNA for the CDR3: TGTGCCAGCAGCTCGGACCCGACAGGCTCGCAGCCCCAGCATTTT.

V gene TRBV4-1 combines with J gene TRBJ2-5; the D call may be TRBD1 or TRBD2 (5 bases each). The germline gives CDR1 MGHRA, CDR2 YSYEKL. There are 13 residues in the CDR3. V lost 1 base, J lost 5 bases, and 8 bases lay in between. The CDR3 DNA reads as TGCGCCAGCAGCCAAGTAGAGGGGGAGACCCAGTACTTC. Encoded protein: CASSQVEGETQYF.

V and J are TRBV6-1 and TRBJ2-7; 9 bases align to TRBD2. The CDR3 has 16 residues. After removal of 1 base from V and 3 bases from J, the junction contained 7 bases not matched to a gene. Per germline, CDR1 MNHNS and CDR2 SASEGT. CDR3 nucleotides: TGTGCCAGCAGTGAAGAGGGCGGGGGGGCCATCTACGAGCAGTACTTC. This sequence encodes CASSEEGGGAIYEQYF.

The V call is TRBV29-1, the J call TRBJ2-1; a possible D gene is TRBD1 (5 bases). Germline CDR1 is SQVTM and CDR2 is ANQGSEA. The CDR3 runs to 17 residues. V dropped 0 bases and J dropped 6 bases, with 21 bases sitting between them. CDR3 nucleotides: TGCAGCGTTGAAGATCAACCGGACATCCATATCCGCAATGAGCAGTTCTTC. Its translation is CSVEDQPDIHIRNEQFF.

This chain connects TRBV7-8 to TRBJ2-1; the D is unclear. Trimming left V 0 bases short and J 8 bases short, with 5 bases between. This CDR3 is built from 12 residues. CDR1 and CDR2 (germline): SGHVS, FQNEAQ. The CDR3 nucleotides are TGTGCCAGCAGCTTAGCCCACTATGAGCAGTTCTTC. This sequence encodes CASSLAHYEQFF. The full variable domain, rest sourced from reference TRBV7-8 and TRBJ2-1, is GAGVSQSPRYKVAKRGQDVALRCDPISGHVSLFWYQQALGQGPEFLTYFQNEAQLDKSGLPSDRFFAERPEGSVSTLKIQRTQQEDSAVYLCASSLAHYEQFFGPGTRLTVL.

In its sample, this clone was seen a few times. The chain employs TRBV29-1 and TRBJ2-1; 9 bases match TRBD2. Germline assignment: CDR1 SQVTM and CDR2 ANQGSEA. Losses at the gene ends were 0 bases for V and 6 bases for J; bases not matched to a gene: 3. The CDR3 is 14 residues long. The CDR3 DNA reads as TGCAGCGTTGAAGATACAGCGGGGGGCAATGAGCAGTTCTTC. Protein product: CSVEDTAGGNEQFF.

The genes are TRBV2 and TRBJ2-3; D remains unclear. Trimming removed 5 bases at V and 0 bases at J, with 21 bases between. There are 18 residues in the CDR3. CDR1 and CDR2 (germline): SNHLY, FYNNEI. CDR3 in DNA: TGTGCCAGCAGTACAGACTTGCCTCCCCCGACTAGCACAGATACGCAGTATTTT. Translated, it gives CASSTDLPPPTSTDTQYF.